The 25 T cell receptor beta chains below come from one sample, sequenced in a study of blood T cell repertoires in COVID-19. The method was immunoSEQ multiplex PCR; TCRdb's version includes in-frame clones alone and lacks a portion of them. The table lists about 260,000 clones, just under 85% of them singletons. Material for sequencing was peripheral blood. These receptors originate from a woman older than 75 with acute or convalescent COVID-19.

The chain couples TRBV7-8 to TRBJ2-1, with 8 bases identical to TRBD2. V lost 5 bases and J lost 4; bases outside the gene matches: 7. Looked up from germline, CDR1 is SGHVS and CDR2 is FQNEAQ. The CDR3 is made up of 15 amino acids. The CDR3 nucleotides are TGTGCCAGCAGCCTCTTAGCGGGGAGTTACAATGAGCAGTTCTTC. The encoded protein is CASSLLAGSYNEQFF.

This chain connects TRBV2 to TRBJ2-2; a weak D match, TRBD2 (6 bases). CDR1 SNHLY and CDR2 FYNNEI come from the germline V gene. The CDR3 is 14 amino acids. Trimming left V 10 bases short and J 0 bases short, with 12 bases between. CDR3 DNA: TGTGCCACCGGTGGACTATCGAACACCGGGGAGCTGTTTTTT. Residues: CATGGLSNTGELFF.

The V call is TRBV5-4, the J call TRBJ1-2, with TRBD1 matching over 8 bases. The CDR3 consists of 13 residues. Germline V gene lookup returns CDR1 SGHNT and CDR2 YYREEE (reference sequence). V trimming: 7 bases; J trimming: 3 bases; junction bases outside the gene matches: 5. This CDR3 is CASAGQGDYGYTF. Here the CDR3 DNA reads TGTGCCAGCGCAGGACAGGGTGACTATGGCTACACCTTC.

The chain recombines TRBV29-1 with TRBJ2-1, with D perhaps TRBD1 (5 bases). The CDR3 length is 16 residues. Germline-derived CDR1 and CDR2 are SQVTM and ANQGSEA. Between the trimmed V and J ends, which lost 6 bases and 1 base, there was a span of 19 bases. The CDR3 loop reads CSVLYLERGSYNEQFF. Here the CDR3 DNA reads TGCAGCGTCCTCTATCTGGAAAGGGGATCCTACAATGAGCAGTTCTTC.

The CDR3 bases are TGTGCCAGCTCGCCGCTAGGCTCCTACGAGCAGTACTTC. It translates to CASSPLGSYEQYF. The rearrangement uses TRBV18 and TRBJ2-7; the D is unclear. This CDR3 is 13 amino acids long. Germline V gene data show CDR1 as KGHSH and CDR2 as LQKENI. V lost 6 bases to trimming and J lost 0 bases, with 9 bases between them.

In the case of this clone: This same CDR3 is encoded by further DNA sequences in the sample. The CDR3 sequence is CASSDRGNYGYTF. CDR3 nucleotides: TGTGCCAGCAGCGACAGGGGGAACTATGGCTACACCTTC. V usage is TRBV2 and J usage is TRBJ1-2; 9 nucleotides match TRBD1. The CDR3 spans 13 residues. The germline CDR1 and CDR2 sequences are SNHLY and FYNNEI. V dropped 6 bases and J dropped 2; count of bases not matched to a gene: 1.

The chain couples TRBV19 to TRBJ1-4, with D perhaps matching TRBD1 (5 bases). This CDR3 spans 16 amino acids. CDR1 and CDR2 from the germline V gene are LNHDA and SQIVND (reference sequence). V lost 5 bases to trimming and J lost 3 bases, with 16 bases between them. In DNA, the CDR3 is TGTGCCAGTAGTTCCCATAGAACAGGAGCTAATGAAAAACTGTTTTTT. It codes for CASSSHRTGANEKLFF. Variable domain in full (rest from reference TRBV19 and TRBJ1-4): DGGITQSPKYLFRKEGQNVTLSCEQNLNHDAMYWYRQDPGQGLRLIYYSQIVNDFQKGDIAEGYSVSREKKESFPLTVTSAQKNPTAFYLCASSSHRTGANEKLFFGSGTQLSVL.

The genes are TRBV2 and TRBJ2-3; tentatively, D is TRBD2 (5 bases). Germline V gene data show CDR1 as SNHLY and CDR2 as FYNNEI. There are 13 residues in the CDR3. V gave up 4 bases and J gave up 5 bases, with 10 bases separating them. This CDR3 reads CASSGVGRDTQYF. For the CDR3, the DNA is TGTGCCAGCAGTGGGGTGGGGAGAGATACGCAGTATTTT.

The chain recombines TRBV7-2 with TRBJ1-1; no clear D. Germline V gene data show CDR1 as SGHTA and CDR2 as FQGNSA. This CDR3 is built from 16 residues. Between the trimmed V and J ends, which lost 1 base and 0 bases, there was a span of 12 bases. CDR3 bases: TGTGCCAGCAGCTTAGGGCGGTGGTCCATGAACACTGAAGCTTTCTTT. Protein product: CASSLGRWSMNTEAFF.

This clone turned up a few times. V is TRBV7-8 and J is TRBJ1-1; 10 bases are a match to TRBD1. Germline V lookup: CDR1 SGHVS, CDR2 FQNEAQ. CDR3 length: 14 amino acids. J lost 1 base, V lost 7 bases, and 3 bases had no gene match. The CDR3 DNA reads TGTGCCAGCATCAGGACAGGGGGGAACACTGAAGCTTTCTTT. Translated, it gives CASIRTGGNTEAFF.

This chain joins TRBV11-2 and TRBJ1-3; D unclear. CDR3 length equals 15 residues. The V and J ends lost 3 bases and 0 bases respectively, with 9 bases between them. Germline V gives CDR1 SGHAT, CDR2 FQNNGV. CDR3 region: CASSFGTYSGNTIYF. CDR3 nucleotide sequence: TGTGCCAGCAGCTTTGGTACCTACTCTGGAAACACCATATATTTT.

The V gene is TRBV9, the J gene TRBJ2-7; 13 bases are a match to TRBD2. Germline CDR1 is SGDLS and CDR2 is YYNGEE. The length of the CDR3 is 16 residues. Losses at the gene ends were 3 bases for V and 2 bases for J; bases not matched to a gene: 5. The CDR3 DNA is TGTGCCAGCAGCGAGGGTGGGACTAGCGGGACCTACGAGCAGTACTTC. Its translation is CASSEGGTSGTYEQYF. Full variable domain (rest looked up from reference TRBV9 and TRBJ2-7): DSGVTQTPKHLITATGQRVTLRCSPRSGDLSVYWYQQSLDQGLQFLIQYYNGEERAKGNILERFSAQQFPDLHSELNLSSLELGDSALYFCASSEGGTSGTYEQYFGPGTRLTVT.

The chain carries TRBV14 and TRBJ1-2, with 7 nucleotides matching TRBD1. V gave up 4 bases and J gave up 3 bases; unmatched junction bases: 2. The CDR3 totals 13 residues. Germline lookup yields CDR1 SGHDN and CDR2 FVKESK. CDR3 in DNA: TGTGCCAGCAGCCGGCAGGGGGACTATGGCTACACCTTC. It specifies CASSRQGDYGYTF.

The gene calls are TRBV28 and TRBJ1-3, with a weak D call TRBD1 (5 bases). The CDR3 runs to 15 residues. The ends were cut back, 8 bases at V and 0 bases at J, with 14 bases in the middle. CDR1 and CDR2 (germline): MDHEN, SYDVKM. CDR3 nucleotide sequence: TGTGCCAGCGGACGACAGAGCTCCTCTGGAAACACCATATATTTT. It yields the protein CASGRQSSSGNTIYF. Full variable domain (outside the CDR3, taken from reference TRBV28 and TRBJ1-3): DVKVTQSSRYLVKRTGEKVFLECVQDMDHENMFWYRQDPGLGLRLIYFSYDVKMKEKGDIPEGYSVSREKKERFSLILESASTNQTSMYLCASGRQSSSGNTIYFGEGSWLTVV.

CDR3 nucleotide sequence: TGCGCCAGCAGCTTAGGGCTCAGGGAGCCCCAGCATTTT. Its translation: CASSLGLREPQHF. The V gene is TRBV5-1, the J gene TRBJ1-5; D may be TRBD1 (5 bases). V lost 2 bases to trimming and J lost 8 bases, with 11 bases between them. This CDR3 contains 13 residues. Per the germline V gene, CDR1 is SGHRS and CDR2 is YFSETQ.

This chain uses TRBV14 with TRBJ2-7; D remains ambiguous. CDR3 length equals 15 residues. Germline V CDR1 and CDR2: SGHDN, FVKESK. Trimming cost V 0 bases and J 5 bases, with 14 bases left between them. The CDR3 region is CASSQDLTVRHEQYF. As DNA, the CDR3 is TGTGCCAGCAGCCAAGATCTAACAGTAAGACACGAGCAGTACTTC. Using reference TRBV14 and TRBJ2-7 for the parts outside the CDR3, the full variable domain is EAGVTQFPSHSVIEKGQTVTLRCDPISGHDNLYWYRRVMGKEIKFLLHFVKESKQDESGMPNNRFLAERTGGTYSTLKVQPAELEDSGVYFCASSQDLTVRHEQYFGPGTRLTVT.

The DNA for the CDR3 is TGTGCCAGCAGTGAGCAGGGCCTCTCCTACAATGAGCAGTTCTTC. This sequence encodes CASSEQGLSYNEQFF. This chain uses TRBV6-1 with TRBJ2-1, with D possibly TRBD1 on 5 matching bases. V was shortened by 3 bases and J by 0 bases, with 9 bases between the two germline ends. Germline lookup yields CDR1 MNHNS and CDR2 SASEGT. This CDR3 comprises 15 residues.

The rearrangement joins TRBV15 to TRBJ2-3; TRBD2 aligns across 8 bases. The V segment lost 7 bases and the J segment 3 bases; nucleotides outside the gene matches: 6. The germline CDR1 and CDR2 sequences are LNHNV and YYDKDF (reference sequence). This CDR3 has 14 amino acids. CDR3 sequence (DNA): TGTGCCACCACCCCTAGCGGGTCGACAGATACGCAGTATTTT. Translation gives CATTPSGSTDTQYF.

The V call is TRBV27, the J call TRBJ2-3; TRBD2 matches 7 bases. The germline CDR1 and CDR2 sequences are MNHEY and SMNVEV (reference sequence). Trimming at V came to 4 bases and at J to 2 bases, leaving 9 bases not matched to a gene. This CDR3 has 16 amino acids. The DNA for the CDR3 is TGTGCCAGCAGTTCCCTTGGGGGAGGGCCCACAGATACGCAGTATTTT. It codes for CASSSLGGGPTDTQYF.

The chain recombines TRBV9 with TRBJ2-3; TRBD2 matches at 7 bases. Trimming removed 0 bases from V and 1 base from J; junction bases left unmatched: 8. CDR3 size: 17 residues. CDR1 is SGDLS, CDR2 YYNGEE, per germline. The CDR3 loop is CASSVGGGREGTDTQYF. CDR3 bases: TGTGCCAGCAGCGTAGGAGGCGGGAGAGAGGGCACAGATACGCAGTATTTT.

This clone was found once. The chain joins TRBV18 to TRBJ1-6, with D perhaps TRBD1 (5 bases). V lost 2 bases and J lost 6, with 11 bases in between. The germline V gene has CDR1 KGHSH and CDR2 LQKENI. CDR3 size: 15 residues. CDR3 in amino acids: CASSPVGQGNSPLHF. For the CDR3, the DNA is TGTGCCAGCTCACCAGTTGGGCAGGGTAATTCACCCCTCCACTTT.

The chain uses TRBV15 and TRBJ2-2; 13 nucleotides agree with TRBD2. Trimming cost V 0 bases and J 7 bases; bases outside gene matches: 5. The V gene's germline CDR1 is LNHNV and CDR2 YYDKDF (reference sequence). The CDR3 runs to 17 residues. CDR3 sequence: CATSRDGTSGKGGELFF. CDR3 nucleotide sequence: TGTGCCACCAGCAGAGATGGGACTAGCGGGAAGGGCGGGGAGCTGTTTTTT.

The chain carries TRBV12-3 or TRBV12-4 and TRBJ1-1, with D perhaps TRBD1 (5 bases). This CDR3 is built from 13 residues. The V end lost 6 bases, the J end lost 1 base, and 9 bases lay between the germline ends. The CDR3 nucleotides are TGTGCCAGCAGGAGAACAGGGAACACTGAAGCTTTCTTT. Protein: CASRRTGNTEAFF.

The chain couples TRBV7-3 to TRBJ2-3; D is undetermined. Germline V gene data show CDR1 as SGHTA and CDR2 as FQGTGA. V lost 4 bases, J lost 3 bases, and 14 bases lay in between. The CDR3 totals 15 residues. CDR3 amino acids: CASSSASVFTDTQYF. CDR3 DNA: TGTGCCAGCAGCTCCGCGTCCGTTTTTACAGATACGCAGTATTTT.

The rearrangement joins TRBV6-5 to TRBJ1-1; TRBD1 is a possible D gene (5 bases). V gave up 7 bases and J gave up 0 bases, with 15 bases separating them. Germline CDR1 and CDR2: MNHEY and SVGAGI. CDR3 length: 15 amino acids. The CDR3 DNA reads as TGTGCCAGCACCATAACTGGGGCAGTGAACACTGAAGCTTTCTTT. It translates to CASTITGAVNTEAFF.